The clone carrying this TCR beta chain was seen many times. The CDR3 consists of 15 residues. V lost 4 bases, J lost 2 bases, and 7 bases stayed unmatched. CDR1 and CDR2 from the germline V gene are SGHRS and YFSETQ. Using its own MiXCR run on the 5' RACE reads, TCRdb lists one record per CDR3 protein. The table has about 66,000 distinct CDR3 sequences, about 5.1% seen once. This entry is derived from a study of neurological immune-mediated disorders. The chain combines TRBV5-1 with TRBJ1-2, with 8 bases matching TRBD1. The TCR was taken from a woman aged 70 to 79 with multiple sclerosis. The sample comprised PBMCs. As DNA, the CDR3 is TGCGCCAGCAGCAACCGGACAGGGACAAACTATGGCTACACCTTC. This sequence encodes CASSNRTGTNYGYTF.